This T cell receptor (beta chain) was retrieved from a study of shared clonotypes between healthy human individuals. Genomic DNA of each subset was evenly split across several immunoSEQ plates. Replicate sorted-subset PCRs were loaded with 150 to 200 ng DNA, approximately 31,000 T cell genomes. Original data processing: With immunoSEQ giving junction-only sequences and no quality scores, filtering differed. Assay used: immunoSEQ multiplex PCR; TCRdb lists only in-frame clones, some missing. That table is the source of V, J and clone size, and D and trimming were worked out from the DNA. The repertoire holds millions of clones, with less than 95% as singletons. Naive CD8 cells lacked CD45RO, underwent positive selection for CCR7 and left out terminally differentiated effector memory CD45RA+ cells. For this clone: Other nucleotide sequences from this sample produce the same CDR3.

The V gene's germline CDR1 is SGDLS and CDR2 YYNGEE. The V end was cut by 3 bases, the J end by 2 bases, with 12 bases between. The CDR3 spans 15 residues. The genes are TRBV9 and TRBJ2-1, with D tentatively TRBD1 (6 bases). Input material: naive CD8+ T cells sorted from blood. The source of this sequence is a man aged 18-30 years in good health. CDR3 amino acids: CASSGSGVPYNEQFF. CDR3 DNA sequence: TGTGCCAGCAGCGGCTCAGGGGTCCCCTACAATGAGCAGTTCTTC.